Presented here are 30 T cell receptor beta chains from one specimen sequenced in a study of beta chain features in type 1 diabetes. The study's findings and limits: Moderate yet significant TCRB CDR3 shortening was seen in Type 1 diabetes patients in all four CD4+ subsets.

For these receptors, no antigen is known. Sequencing targeted expressed TCRB transcripts, as all isolated RNA had been reverse transcribed. Using immunoSEQ multiplex PCR, the repertoire was profiled, and TCRdb retains in-frame clones only, with some absent. The data contain hundreds of thousands of clones, 13% of them singletons. What was sequenced was naive CD4+ T cells from blood. All receptors derive from a man younger than 30 with type 1 diabetes.

The chain joins TRBV13 to TRBJ1-1; TRBD1 is a possible D gene (5 bases). The CDR3 is made up of 13 amino acids. Between the trimmed V and J ends, which lost 5 bases and 1 base, there was a span of 8 bases. CDR1 is PRHDT, CDR2 FYEKMQ, per germline (reference sequence). CDR3 residues: CASSPGSNTEAFF. The CDR3, as DNA: TGTGCCAGCAGCCCAGGGTCGAACACTGAAGCTTTCTTT.

The chain uses TRBV5-4 and TRBJ1-2; TRBD1 might be the D (5 bases). This CDR3 comprises 16 residues. Germline V gives CDR1 SGHNT, CDR2 YYREEE (reference sequence). V was clipped by 3 bases and J by 3 bases, with 18 bases between them. DNA for the CDR3: TGTGCCAGCAGCTGGGTAGGGCAGGGAGAAGACTATGGCTACACCTTC. It is translated as CASSWVGQGEDYGYTF.

This clone came up a few times. The chain couples TRBV5-8 to TRBJ2-7; no reliable D call. From germline, CDR1 is SGHTS and CDR2 YDEGEE. The V and J ends lost 4 bases and 3 bases respectively, with 11 bases between them. The CDR3 covers 13 residues. The CDR3 reads CASSQDRYYEQYF. The CDR3 nucleotides are TGTGCCAGCAGCCAGGACCGATACTACGAGCAGTACTTC.

This rearrangement joins TRBV6-5 to TRBJ2-7, with 8 bases identical to TRBD2. This CDR3 has 15 amino acids. The junction had 7 bases not matched to a gene; V was cut back by 6 bases and J by 0 bases. The germline CDR1 and CDR2 sequences are MNHEY and SVGAGI. The CDR3 DNA follows: TGTGCCAGCAGCGAGCTTAGCGGGGTCTCCTACGAGCAGTACTTC. Translation gives CASSELSGVSYEQYF.

This clone was detected only a few times. J is TRBJ1-2 and V is TRBV7-3, with D hard to call. The germline V and J ends were trimmed by 4 bases and 4 bases, with 7 bases remaining between them. In germline, CDR1 is SGHTA, CDR2 FQGTGA. The length of the CDR3 is 12 residues. CDR3 DNA: TGTGCCAGCAGCTCCGGAGCCTATGGCTACACCTTC. Translating gives CASSSGAYGYTF. The full variable domain, completed using reference TRBV7-3 and TRBJ1-2, is GAGVSQTPSNKVTEKGKYVELRCDPISGHTALYWYRQSLGQGPEFLIYFQGTGAADDSGLPNDRFFAVRPEGSVSTLKIQRTERGDSAVYLCASSSGAYGYTFGSGTRLTVV.

V usage is TRBV25-1 and J usage is TRBJ2-2, with TRBD2 identical over 9 bases. Germline CDR1 and CDR2: MGHDK and SYGVNS. J was trimmed by 6 bases and V by 1 base; bases with no gene match: 9. The length of the CDR3 is 17 residues. The CDR3 here is CASSESRAGGPPGELFF. DNA of the CDR3: TGTGCCAGCAGTGAATCTCGGGCGGGGGGGCCCCCCGGGGAGCTGTTTTTT.

This clone appeared a few times. The chain has TRBV7-8 and TRBJ1-4; perhaps TRBD1 as D (6 bases). Germline V CDR1 and CDR2: SGHVS, FQNEAQ. The CDR3 runs to 15 residues. The germline V and J ends were trimmed by 7 bases and 6 bases, with 18 bases remaining between them. The CDR3 sequence: CASTSGGVGDEKLFF. The DNA of the CDR3 is TGTGCCAGCACCTCTGGGGGCGTTGGGGATGAAAAACTGTTTTTT.

This clone has a handful of counts. The chain combines TRBV28 with TRBJ2-6; D is unresolved. The germline V gene encodes CDR1 MDHEN and CDR2 SYDVKM. CDR3 length: 16 amino acids. V gave up 2 bases and J gave up 10 bases, with 18 bases separating them. The CDR3 protein is CASSLMELGSGNVLTF. The CDR3 bases are TGTGCCAGCAGTTTAATGGAATTGGGATCTGGAAACGTCCTGACTTTC.

This clone was observed a handful of times. The rearrangement links TRBV6-5 to TRBJ1-2; TRBD1 is a possible D gene (5 bases). The CDR3 sequence is 15 residues long. V lost 7 bases and J 4 bases, leaving 19 bases between the germline ends. Per germline, CDR1 MNHEY and CDR2 SVGAGI. CDR3: CASISGTASSYGYTF. In DNA form, the CDR3 reads TGTGCCAGCATATCCGGGACCGCATCAAGCTATGGCTACACCTTC.

The rearrangement uses TRBV11-3 and TRBJ1-2, with a possible D match to TRBD1 (6 bases). V lost 4 bases to trimming and J lost 6 bases, with 9 bases between them. The germline V gene encodes CDR1 SGHNT and CDR2 YENEEA. There are 12 residues in the CDR3. CDR3 DNA: TGTGCCAGCAGCTGGAGGGACAATGGCTACACCTTC. Translated: CASSWRDNGYTF.

CDR3 protein: CAWSVAGGQPQHF. CDR3 nucleotide sequence: TGTGCCTGGAGTGTCGCAGGGGGTCAGCCCCAGCATTTT. The rearrangement uses TRBV30 and TRBJ1-5; 7 bases match TRBD1. The V gene's germline CDR1 is GTSNPN and CDR2 SVGIG (reference sequence). The V and J ends lost 0 bases and 6 bases, in that order; junction bases with no gene match: 2. This CDR3 comprises 13 residues.

V gene TRBV29-1 combines with J gene TRBJ1-2; D uncertain. This CDR3 is 13 amino acids long. Germline-derived CDR1 and CDR2 are SQVTM and ANQGSEA. The V and J ends lost 4 bases and 0 bases respectively, with 9 bases between them. The CDR3 DNA sequence: TGCAGCGTTGCGGTTGAAACTAACTATGGCTACACCTTC. Amino acid sequence: CSVAVETNYGYTF.

This clone was observed a handful of times. V gene TRBV29-1 combines with J gene TRBJ2-1; 8 positions match TRBD1. The CDR3 loop spans 13 amino acids. V gave up 6 bases and J gave up 5 bases; unmatched junction bases: 6. Germline CDR1 is SQVTM and CDR2 is ANQGSEA. The CDR3 coding sequence is TGCAGCGTAGCACGGACAGGGAACAATGAGCAGTTCTTC. It is translated as CSVARTGNNEQFF.

This clone was detected a few times. The chain joins TRBV7-6 to TRBJ2-7; 7 bases line up with TRBD2. Germline assignment: CDR1 SGHVS and CDR2 FNYEAQ. V lost 5 bases, J lost 2 bases, and 9 bases stayed unmatched. The CDR3 is made up of 15 amino acids. DNA of the CDR3: TGTGCCAGCAGCCTATCCGGGACTACCGCCTACGAGCAGTACTTC. Its protein product is CASSLSGTTAYEQYF.

The J gene is TRBJ2-5, the V gene TRBV6-5; 7 positions agree with TRBD2. There are 13 residues in the CDR3. J gave up 3 bases and V 4 bases, and 2 bases lay outside the gene matches. The germline V gene encodes CDR1 MNHEY and CDR2 SVGAGI. The CDR3 region has the DNA TGTGCCAGCAGTTGGGAGGGCAAAGAGACCCAGTACTTC. Translated, it gives CASSWEGKETQYF.

This clone was observed a handful of times. The V and J genes are TRBV29-1 and TRBJ1-1; D not resolved. CDR1 and CDR2 (germline): SQVTM, ANQGSEA. This CDR3 contains 12 residues. V was trimmed by 5 bases and J by 4 bases, leaving 11 bases between them. CDR3 protein: CSVSLESTEAFF. The CDR3 DNA reads as TGCAGCGTTAGCCTGGAGAGCACTGAAGCTTTCTTT. Variable domain in full (rest from reference TRBV29-1 and TRBJ1-1): SAVISQKPSRDICQRGTSLTIQCQVDSQVTMMFWYRQQPGQSLTLIATANQGSEATYESGFVIDKFPISRPNLTFSTLTVSNMSPEDSSIYLCSVSLESTEAFFGQGTRLTVV.

This clone was counted between two and nine times. The rearrangement uses TRBV18 and TRBJ2-3, with 10 bases that match TRBD1. J was trimmed by 1 base and V by 10 bases; bases with no gene match: 5. Germline V gene sequence: CDR1 KGHSH, CDR2 LQKENI. The CDR3 runs 14 residues. The CDR3 region is CATPGTGGTDTQYF. In nucleotides, the CDR3 is TGTGCCACCCCAGGGACAGGGGGCACAGATACGCAGTATTTT.

V usage is TRBV11-1 and J usage is TRBJ1-1; 8 bases agree with TRBD1. CDR3 length equals 14 residues. The V gene end was trimmed by 4 bases and the J gene end by 0 bases; junction bases not matched to a gene: 1. Germline-derived CDR1 and CDR2 are SGHAT and FQDESV (reference sequence). This CDR3 reads CASSWTGLNTEAFF. CDR3 sequence (DNA): TGTGCCAGCAGCTGGACAGGGTTGAACACTGAAGCTTTCTTT.

This clone was counted between two and nine times. CDR3 sequence: CASSLLVAGGDSPLHF. The CDR3 coding sequence is TGTGCCAGCAGTTTATTGGTGGCGGGGGGCGATTCACCCCTCCACTTT. The chain couples TRBV27 to TRBJ1-6; D is perhaps TRBD1 (6 bases). V was pared by 1 base and J by 8 bases, with 15 bases between. Per germline, CDR1 MNHEY and CDR2 SMNVEV (reference sequence). The CDR3 has 16 residues.

This clone was detected only a few times. The sample has other DNA sequences that encode this CDR3 too. This rearrangement joins TRBV30 to TRBJ2-7; D ambiguous. Germline CDR1 is GTSNPN and CDR2 is SVGIG (reference sequence). The CDR3 extends over 11 amino acids. Trimming left V 0 bases short and J 4 bases short, with 4 bases between. The CDR3 reads CAWSVRYEQYF. CDR3 nucleotides: TGTGCCTGGAGTGTAAGGTACGAGCAGTACTTC.

The V and J genes are TRBV5-4 and TRBJ1-1, with a tentative D call TRBD1 (5 bases). This CDR3 has 14 amino acids. V lost 2 bases to trimming and J lost 1 base, with 9 bases between them. Germline V gene data show CDR1 as SGHNT and CDR2 as YYREEE (reference sequence). The CDR3 sequence: CASSFGGTNTEAFF. In nucleotides, the CDR3 is TGTGCCAGCAGCTTCGGGGGGACGAACACTGAAGCTTTCTTT.

The chain links TRBV19 to TRBJ1-1; D perhaps matches TRBD1 (5 bases). The CDR3 runs to 11 residues. Germline V lookup: CDR1 LNHDA, CDR2 SQIVND (reference sequence). V was trimmed by 8 bases and J by 4 bases, leaving 8 bases between them. CDR3 loop: CASRDSTEAFF. The CDR3 nucleotides are TGTGCCAGTCGCGACAGCACTGAAGCTTTCTTT. Based on the CDR3 plus reference TRBV19 and TRBJ1-1, the full variable domain is DGGITQSPKYLFRKEGQNVTLSCEQNLNHDAMYWYRQDPGQGLRLIYYSQIVNDFQKGDIAEGYSVSREKKESFPLTVTSAQKNPTAFYLCASRDSTEAFFGQGTRLTVV.

The V call is TRBV5-4, the J call TRBJ2-1; the D gene could be TRBD1 or TRBD2 (6 bases each). This CDR3 comprises 15 residues. V was clipped by 4 bases and J by 1 base, with 12 bases between them. Germline-derived CDR1 and CDR2 are SGHNT and YYREEE (reference sequence). In nucleotides, the CDR3 is TGTGCCAGCAGCCTCCCGGGGGCTTCCTACAATGAGCAGTTCTTC. It translates to CASSLPGASYNEQFF.

The rearrangement links TRBV29-1 to TRBJ2-1, with D perhaps matching TRBD1 or TRBD2 (5 bases each). Per germline, CDR1 SQVTM and CDR2 ANQGSEA. Trimming shortened V by 6 bases and J by 1 base, and 13 bases separated the two germline ends. CDR3 length equals 14 residues. The CDR3 DNA sequence: TGCAGCGTGGGACCGCGACTTTCCTACAATGAGCAGTTCTTC. Translated: CSVGPRLSYNEQFF.

This clone has a handful of counts. The chain carries TRBV19 and TRBJ2-7; unclear D gene. The CDR3 spans 16 residues. V gave up 10 bases and J gave up 1 base, with 23 bases separating them. The germline V gene has CDR1 LNHDA and CDR2 SQIVND (reference sequence). CDR3 nucleotide sequence: TGTGCCACCCGACCGAAAAGCGATCCCTATTCCTACGAGCAGTACTTC. Translated, it gives CATRPKSDPYSYEQYF.

DNA for the CDR3: TGTGCCAGCAGTTTAGAGGGCTACGAGCAGTACTTC. It is translated as CASSLEGYEQYF. This sequence joins TRBV27 and TRBJ2-7; a possible D gene is TRBD2 (5 bases). The V end was cut by 2 bases, the J end by 3 bases, with 5 bases between. The CDR3 length is 12 residues. Germline loops: CDR1 MNHEY, CDR2 SMNVEV (reference sequence).

The chain is built from TRBV6-1 and TRBJ2-4; D gene uncertain. Germline CDR1 MNHNS, CDR2 SASEGT. This CDR3 region has 16 residues. Trimming stripped 0 bases from V and 6 bases from J, with 15 bases between. CDR3 bases: TGTGCCAGCAGTGAAGCCCCGCGAGCTGCCGGAAACATTCAGTACTTC. It is translated as CASSEAPRAAGNIQYF.

This clone has more than one count but fewer than ten. The rearrangement links TRBV6-5 to TRBJ1-2; no definite D call. The germline V and J ends were trimmed by 2 bases and 7 bases, with 14 bases remaining between them. The CDR3 has 14 amino acids. The germline CDR1 and CDR2 sequences are MNHEY and SVGAGI. The CDR3: CASSYEGWESGYTF. CDR3 DNA: TGTGCCAGCAGTTACGAGGGCTGGGAAAGTGGCTACACCTTC.

This clone was found a few times. This chain links TRBV28 with TRBJ1-2; D might be TRBD1 (5 bases). Per the germline V gene, CDR1 is MDHEN and CDR2 is SYDVKM. Between the trimmed V and J ends, which lost 2 bases and 6 bases, there was a span of 7 bases. The CDR3 is made up of 12 amino acids. CDR3 in amino acids: CASSLNRNGYTF. The DNA of the CDR3 is TGTGCCAGCAGTTTAAACAGGAATGGCTACACCTTC.

This clone has more than one count but fewer than ten. The identical CDR3 is also encoded by other nucleotide sequences in the sample. V usage is TRBV15 and J usage is TRBJ1-4, with 7 bases identical to TRBD1. The germline V gene encodes CDR1 LNHNV and CDR2 YYDKDF (reference sequence). Germline trimming cut 2 bases from V and 8 bases from J; bases unmatched to any gene: 2. This CDR3 has 13 amino acids. CDR3 loop: CATSRRTGEKLFF. DNA of the CDR3: TGTGCCACCAGCAGACGGACAGGAGAAAAACTGTTTTTT.